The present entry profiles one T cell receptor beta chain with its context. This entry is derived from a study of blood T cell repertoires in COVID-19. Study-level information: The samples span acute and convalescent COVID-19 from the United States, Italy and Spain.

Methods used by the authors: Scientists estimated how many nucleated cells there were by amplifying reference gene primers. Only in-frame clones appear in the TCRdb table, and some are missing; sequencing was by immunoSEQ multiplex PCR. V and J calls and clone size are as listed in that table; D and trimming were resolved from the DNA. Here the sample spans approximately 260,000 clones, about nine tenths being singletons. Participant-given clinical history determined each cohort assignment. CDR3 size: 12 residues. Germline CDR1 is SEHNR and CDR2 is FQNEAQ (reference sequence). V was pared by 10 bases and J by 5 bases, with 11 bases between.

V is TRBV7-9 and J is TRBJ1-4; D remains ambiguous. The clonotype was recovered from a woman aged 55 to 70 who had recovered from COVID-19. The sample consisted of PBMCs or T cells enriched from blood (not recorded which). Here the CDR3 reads CATRGGNEKLFF. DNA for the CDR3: TGTGCCACCCGTGGAGGGAATGAAAAACTGTTTTTT.